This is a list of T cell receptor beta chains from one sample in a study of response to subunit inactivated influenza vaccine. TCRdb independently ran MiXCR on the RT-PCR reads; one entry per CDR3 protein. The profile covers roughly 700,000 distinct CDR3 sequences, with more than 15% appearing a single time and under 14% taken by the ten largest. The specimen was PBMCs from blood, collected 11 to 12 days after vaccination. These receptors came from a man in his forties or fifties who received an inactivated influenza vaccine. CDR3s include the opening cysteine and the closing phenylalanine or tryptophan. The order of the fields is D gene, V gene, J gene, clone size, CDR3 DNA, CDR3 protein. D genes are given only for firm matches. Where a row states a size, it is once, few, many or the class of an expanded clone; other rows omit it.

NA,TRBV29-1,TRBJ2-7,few,TGCAGCGTTGAAGGGGCTGAGGGAGAAGGCTCCTACGAGCAGTACTTC,CSVEGAEGEGSYEQYF
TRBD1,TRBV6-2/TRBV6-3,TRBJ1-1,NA,TGTGCCAGCAGTTATACGACGGGACAGTTGAACACTGAAGCTTTCTTT,CASSYTTGQLNTEAFF
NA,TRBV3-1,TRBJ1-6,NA,TGTGCCAGCAGCCAAGGGGCAGGCATTTCCTCCGGCGGTTCACCCCTCCACTTT,CASSQGAGISSGGSPLHF
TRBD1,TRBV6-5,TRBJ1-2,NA,TGTGCCAGCAGTTACCGCCCCTCCGGACAGGGCGCTGTCTACACCTTC,CASSYRPSGQGAVYTF
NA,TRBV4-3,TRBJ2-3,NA,TGCGCCAGCAGCCAAGAGCAGGGGTTAGATACGCAGTATTTT,CASSQEQGLDTQYF
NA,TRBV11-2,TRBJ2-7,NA,TGTGCCAGCAGCTCCCAGACTGGCCCAGGGGCCGAGCAGTACTTC,CASSSQTGPGAEQYF
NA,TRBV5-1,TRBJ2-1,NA,TGCGCCAGCAGCTTGAGGGGGGCCGGCTATGAGCAGTTCTTC,CASSLRGAGYEQFF
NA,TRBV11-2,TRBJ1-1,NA,TGTGCCAGCAGCTTAGGCACAGTGGGTGAAGCTTTCTTT,CASSLGTVGEAFF
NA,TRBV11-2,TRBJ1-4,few,TGTGCCAGCAGCCGGACGGGCAAAAATGAAAAACTGTTTTTT,CASSRTGKNEKLFF
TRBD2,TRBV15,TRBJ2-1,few,TGTGCCACCAGCAGAGATTTGGGGGAGGGCCCGTTCTTC,CATSRDLGEGPFF
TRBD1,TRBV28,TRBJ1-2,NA,TGTGCCAGCAGCTTCTTCCCGGACAGGGGCGGAGGCTACACCTTC,CASSFFPDRGGGYTF
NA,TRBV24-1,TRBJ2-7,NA,TGTGCCACCAGTGGCAGGGGCTACGAGCAGTACTTC,CATSGRGYEQYF
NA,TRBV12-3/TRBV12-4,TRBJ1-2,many,TGTGCCAGCAGTTTTTGGACCTCGGAAGGCTACACCTTC,CASSFWTSEGYTF
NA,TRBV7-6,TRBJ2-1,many,TGTGCCAGCAGCCCAGCGCGGGGCTCCGGGGGCAATGAGCAGTTCTTC,CASSPARGSGGNEQFF
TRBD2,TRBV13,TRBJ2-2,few,TGTGCCAGCAGCTTCCCTCGACTAGCGGGAGCCGGGGAGCTGTTTTTT,CASSFPRLAGAGELFF
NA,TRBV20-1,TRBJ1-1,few,TGCAGTGCTAGACCCGGGTCAAACACTGAAGCTTTCTTT,CSARPGSNTEAFF
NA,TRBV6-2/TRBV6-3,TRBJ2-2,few,TGTGCCAGCAGGTCCGGGGGCGGGGAGCTGTTTTTT,CASRSGGGELFF
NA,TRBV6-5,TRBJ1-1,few,TGTGCCAGCAGCACTAGCACTGAAGCTTTCTTT,CASSTSTEAFF
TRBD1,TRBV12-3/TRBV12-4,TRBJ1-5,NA,TGTGCCAGCAGCTCAACAGGGGCCCCCAATCAGCCCCAGCATTTT,CASSSTGAPNQPQHF
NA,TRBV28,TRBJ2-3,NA,TGTGCCAGCAGTTTGGGGGGCAGGGAGTCAGATACGCAGTATTTT,CASSLGGRESDTQYF
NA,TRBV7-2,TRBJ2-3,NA,TGTGCCAGCAGTCAAAGGGGTGCAGATACGCAGTATTTT,CASSQRGADTQYF
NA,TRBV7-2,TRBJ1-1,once,TGTGCCAGCAGCTTCGTACAGGGGAACACTGAAGCTTTCTTT,CASSFVQGNTEAFF
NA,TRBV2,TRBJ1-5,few,TGTGCCAGCAGTGCGGGACGGAATCAGCCCCAGCATTTT,CASSAGRNQPQHF
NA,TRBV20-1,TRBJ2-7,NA,TGCAGTGCTAGCTATAGAGAGCAAGGAGAGCAGTACTTC,CSASYREQGEQYF
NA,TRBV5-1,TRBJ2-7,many,TGCGCCAGCAGCTTGGCCGAGGGACCAACCTACGAGCAGTACTTC,CASSLAEGPTYEQYF
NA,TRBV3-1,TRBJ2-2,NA,TGTGCCAGCAGCCGGTCGTGGGCGAGCACCGGGGAGCTGTTTTTT,CASSRSWASTGELFF
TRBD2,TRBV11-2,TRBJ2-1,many,TGTGCCAGCAGCTTACTTAAAGAAACTAGCGGCTACAATGAGCAGTTCTTC,CASSLLKETSGYNEQFF
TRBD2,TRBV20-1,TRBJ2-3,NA,TGCTGTGCTAGAGGCCTTCCCGGGGGGGCGCGCACAGATACGCAGTATTTT,CCARGLPGGARTDTQYF
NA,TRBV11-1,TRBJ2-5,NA,TGTGCCAGCAGCTCAGGATGGGCCGGGGTCCTCATCTGGGGAGAGACCCAGTACTTC,CASSSGWAGVLIWGETQYF
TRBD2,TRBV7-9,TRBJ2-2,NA,TGTGCCAGCAGCTTAGATTTAGCGGGAGAACTCACCGGGGAGCTGTTTTTT,CASSLDLAGELTGELFF
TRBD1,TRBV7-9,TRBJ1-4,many,TGTGCCAGCAGCCCACACGGACAGGGGGGTGGCGAAAAACTGTTTTTT,CASSPHGQGGGEKLFF
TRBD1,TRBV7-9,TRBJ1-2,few,TGTGCCAGCAGCGCCGGGACAGGGAAAGGCTACACCTTC,CASSAGTGKGYTF
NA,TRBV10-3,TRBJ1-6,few,TGTGCCATCAGTGAGGCCCAGGGTGGGGGCTCCTATAATTCACCCCTCCACTTT,CAISEAQGGGSYNSPLHF
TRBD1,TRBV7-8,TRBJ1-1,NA,TGTGCCAGCAGTCACGGACAGGGAGTAGGGAACACTGAAGCTTTCTTT,CASSHGQGVGNTEAFF
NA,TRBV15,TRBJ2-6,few,TGTGCCACCAGCAGAGTCAAAGCTGGGGCCAACGTCCTGACTTTC,CATSRVKAGANVLTF
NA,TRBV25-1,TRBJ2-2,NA,TGTGCCAGCAGTGAACAGGGCGTCGGGGAGCTGTTTTTT,CASSEQGVGELFF
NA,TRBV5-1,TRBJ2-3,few,TGCGCCAGCAGCGGCTCTACAGGCACAGATACGCAGTATTTT,CASSGSTGTDTQYF
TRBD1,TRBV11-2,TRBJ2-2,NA,TGTGCCAGCAGTCACGGGCGCAGGGGGCGCGTCGGGAGTACCGGGGAGCTGTTTTTT,CASSHGRRGRVGSTGELFF
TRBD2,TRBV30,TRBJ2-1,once,TGTGCCTGGAGTAATGTAGCGGGAGGGGGGCAGTTCTTC,CAWSNVAGGGQFF
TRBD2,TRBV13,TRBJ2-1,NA,TGTGCCAGCAGCTCACTAGCGGGGGCCTCCTACAATGAGCAGTTCTTC,CASSSLAGASYNEQFF
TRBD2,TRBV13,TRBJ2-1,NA,TGTGCCAGCAGCTTCACTAGCGGGGGGGCCGATGAGCAGTTCTTC,CASSFTSGGADEQFF